This TCR beta chain appears in the sequencing data of a study of CD8 T cells in ankylosing spondylitis. Study-wide results and caveats: According to the report, clones linked to the disease were significantly enriched in matched synovial fluid samples taken from ankylosing spondylitis patients. A number of the motif variants had already been described in reactive arthritis synovial fluid and blood.

This clonotype was picked up many times. Its antigen is as yet unknown. With molecular barcodes, quantitative 5'-RACE was used to make the TCR beta libraries. One entry per CDR3 protein results from TCRdb running MiXCR on the 5' RACE reads. The sample includes 250,000 or so distinct CDR3 sequences, about 10% of them seen just once. The length of the CDR3 is 15 residues. Germline V lookup: CDR1 MNHEY, CDR2 SMNVEV (reference sequence). V was trimmed by 3 bases and J by 4 bases, leaving 12 bases between them. The receptor comes from a male donor with ankylosing spondylitis or in good health (not recorded which). Source material: blood, either unsorted or a sorted T cell fraction (not recorded which). The rearrangement joins TRBV27 to TRBJ2-2, with no clear D. The CDR3 DNA is TGTGCCAGCAGTTTGACTGAAAGGCCCACCGGGGAGCTGTTTTTT. Translated, it gives CASSLTERPTGELFF.